Presented here are 22 T cell receptor beta chains from one specimen sequenced in a study of tumor-infiltrating lymphocytes in primary liver carcinoma. Germline DNA was also extracted, and blood RNA was taken from unsorted whole blood. With roughly 0.5 ug total RNA as template and a constant-region primer, TCR beta cDNA was made. Researchers made the TCR beta libraries by running three nested multiplex PCR rounds with slightly modified ARM-PCR. PCR rounds one and two used TRBV1-TRBV30 forward primers with a C-beta reverse primer for around 9 cycles each. MiXCR was run by TCRdb on the multiplex PCR reads, yielding one entry per CDR3 protein. This sample has about 350,000 distinct CDR3 sequences; less than 65% occur once, and the top ten carry roughly 6.5%. Sequencing used peripheral blood. These receptors were taken from a man aged 35-49 years with primary liver carcinoma and hepatitis B virus infection.

V is TRBV12-3 or TRBV12-4 and J is TRBJ2-2, with 13 nucleotides matching TRBD2. The V gene end was trimmed by 6 bases and the J gene end by 8 bases; junction bases not matched to a gene: 15. The CDR3 runs 18 residues. The CDR3 region is CASRVTTSGRAVTGELFF. The CDR3 region has the DNA TGTGCCAGCAGGGTCACAACTAGCGGGAGGGCCGTCACAGGGGAGCTGTTTTTT.

Details on this clonotype: A much larger clonotype is one base distant, so this may be a read error. CDR3 in amino acids: CASSQDSSRVEQYF. In DNA form, the CDR3 reads TGCGCCAGCAGCCAAGATTCCAGTCGCGTCGAGCAGTACTTC. V gene TRBV4-1 combines with J gene TRBJ2-7; no clear D. This CDR3 spans 14 amino acids. Germline V gene data show CDR1 as MGHRA and CDR2 as YSYEKL. Trimming took 0 bases from V and 6 from J, leaving 12 bases between them.

Regarding this clonotype: Being one base from a much bigger clone, this may be a read error. The chain couples TRBV12-3 or TRBV12-4 to TRBJ1-1; maybe TRBD1 (5 bases). The CDR3 extends over 14 amino acids. The CDR3 DNA follows: TGTGCCAGCAGTTCCAGGGTCATGAACACTGGAGCTTTCTTT. Its protein is CASSSRVMNTGAFF.

The V and J genes are TRBV5-1 and TRBJ1-2; TRBD1 is a possible D gene (5 bases). There are 13 residues in the CDR3. Trimming removed 4 bases from V and 4 bases from J, with 11 bases in between. Germline V gene sequence: CDR1 SGHRS, CDR2 YFSETQ. CDR3 nucleotide sequence: TGCGCCAGCAGCCTGGACAACGCCTATGGCTACACCTTC. As protein: CASSLDNAYGYTF.

As for this clonotype: A clone one base away is much larger, so this may be a read error. The V and J genes are TRBV5-6 and TRBJ1-2; no firm D call. The CDR3 loop spans 16 amino acids. Germline CDR1 reads SGHDT; CDR2 reads YYEEEE. CDR3 bases: TGTGTCAGCAGCTTGAAATGGCAGCCCACGGACTATGGCTACACCTTC. Its protein is CVSSLKWQPTDYGYTF.

The rearrangement joins TRBV11-2 to TRBJ2-1; 10 nucleotides align to TRBD2. The germline V gene has CDR1 SGHAT and CDR2 FQNNGV. The V and J ends lost 10 bases and 9 bases, in that order; junction bases with no gene match: 15. The CDR3 runs 15 residues. The CDR3 loop reads CAISPQREGLREQFF. CDR3 coding DNA: TGTGCCATTAGCCCCCAGCGGGAGGGATTGCGTGAGCAGTTCTTC.

The rearrangement links TRBV7-9 to TRBJ2-5, with D hard to call. Germline CDR1 is SEHNR and CDR2 is FQNEAQ (reference sequence). The CDR3 consists of 14 residues. V dropped 2 bases and J dropped 1 base, with 8 bases sitting between them. The CDR3 sequence: CASSLFQAQETQYF. The CDR3 DNA sequence: TGTGCCAGCAGCTTATTCCAGGCCCAAGAGACCCAGTACTTC.

To note about this clonotype: This clone may be a read error of a much larger clone one base away. This is likely a read error, given that the CDR3 carries no conserved phenylalanine or tryptophan at its end. The genes are TRBV6-1 and TRBJ2-5; D gene ambiguous. Germline assignment: CDR1 MNHNS and CDR2 SASEGT. V dropped 5 bases and J dropped 5 bases, with 18 bases sitting between them. CDR3 length: 15 residues. CDR3 coding DNA: TGTGCCAGCAGTCCTCCCGCCTCCTATGGGGAGACCCAGTACTTG. Protein: CASSPPASYGETQYL.

This clonotype was detected only a few times. This chain joins TRBV28 and TRBJ2-1; D not resolved. Germline V CDR1 and CDR2: MDHEN, SYDVKM. Trimming stripped 3 bases from V and 7 bases from J, with 7 bases between. The CDR3 loop spans 12 amino acids. This CDR3 is CASSLMVNEQFF. CDR3 nucleotides: TGTGCCAGCAGTTTGATGGTAAATGAGCAGTTCTTC.

This clonotype was recorded a few times. A clone one base away is much larger, so this may be a read error. The rearrangement joins TRBV12-3 or TRBV12-4 to TRBJ2-7; a weak D match, TRBD2 (6 bases). The V end lost 6 bases, the J end lost 7 bases, and 19 bases lay between the germline ends. The CDR3 runs to 14 residues. The CDR3 nucleotides are TGTGCCAGCAGCAGACGACGGGGGTTGGGGGAGCAGTACTTC. Its protein product is CASSRRRGLGEQYF.

This clonotype was recorded only once. A read error may explain this, as a much larger clone is one base away. The DNA of the CDR3 is TGCGTCAGCAGCCAAGGGACTAGCGGGACCTACGAGCAGTACTTC. Translated, it gives CVSSQGTSGTYEQYF. The V gene is TRBV4-1, the J gene TRBJ2-7, with TRBD2 matching 13 bases. The CDR3 runs 15 residues. Germline CDR1 and CDR2: MGHRA and YSYEKL.

Worth noting for this clonotype: The germline gene is not matched at one end of the junction; a read error may be the cause. The chain is built from TRBV11-2 and TRBJ2-1; D not resolved. The CDR3 covers 14 residues. Germline assignment: CDR1 SGHAT and CDR2 FQNNGV. CDR3 DNA sequence: TGTGCCGGCAGCATATATCGGCTAGTTAGTGAGCAGCTCTTC. This translates into CAGSIYRLVSEQLF.

This clonotype occurred a few times. This chain links TRBV30 with TRBJ1-5, with TRBD1 matching over 8 bases. The CDR3 totals 17 residues. Germline V gene data show CDR1 as GTSNPN and CDR2 as SVGIG (reference sequence). V lost 0 bases to trimming and J lost 3 bases; unmatched junction nucleotides: 10. The CDR3 reads CAWSVARGLVNNQPQHF. The CDR3 nucleotides read TGTGCCTGGAGTGTAGCCAGGGGGCTCGTGAACAATCAGCCCCAGCATTTT.

The rearrangement uses TRBV29-1 and TRBJ2-1; D is uncertain. This CDR3 is built from 13 residues. Germline loops: CDR1 SQVTM, CDR2 ANQGSEA. V was trimmed by 4 bases and J by 10 bases, leaving 17 bases between them. In DNA form, the CDR3 reads TGCAGCGTTGTCCCCAGCCCCCCCAGGGAGCAGTTCTTC. Protein sequence: CSVVPSPPREQFF.

The V gene is TRBV6-5, the J gene TRBJ2-2, with D uncertain. In germline, CDR1 is MNHEY, CDR2 SVGAGI. CDR3 length equals 15 residues. V shed 7 bases and J shed 3 bases, with 15 bases lying between them. The DNA for the CDR3 is TGTGCCAGCACTTATAGAAGCATGGACACCGGGGAGCTGTTTTTT. It yields the protein CASTYRSMDTGELFF.

This clonotype was counted a single time. With a much larger clone just one base away, this may be a read error. The genes are TRBV6-1 and TRBJ2-2; no clear D. Germline-derived CDR1 and CDR2 are MNHNS and SASEGT. This CDR3 contains 10 residues. V shed 10 bases and J shed 9 bases, with 9 bases lying between them. CDR3 sequence: CAIERWELFF. The CDR3 DNA is TGTGCCATCGAACGTTGGGAGCTGTTTTTT.

Of note for this clonotype: Given a much more abundant clone one base away, this may be a read error. This sequence joins TRBV4-3 and TRBJ1-6; 9 bases fit TRBD1. This CDR3 spans 15 amino acids. CDR1 LGHNA and CDR2 YSLEER come from the germline V gene. This chain's CDR3 is CATSQSGQGNSPLHF. CDR3 DNA sequence: TGCGCCACCAGCCAATCGGGACAGGGTAATTCACCCCTCCACTTT.

This clonotype has more than one count but fewer than ten. The rearrangement links TRBV29-1 to TRBJ1-4, with D possibly TRBD1 on 6 matching bases. V was cut by 4 bases and J by 8 bases, with 8 bases left in between. The CDR3 loop spans 11 amino acids. Germline CDR1 and CDR2: SQVTM and ANQGSEA. CDR3 region: CSVGQDEKLFF. The CDR3 nucleotides read TGCAGCGTTGGACAGGACGAAAAACTGTTTTTT.

Points on this clonotype: This clone may be a read error of a much larger clone one base away. CDR3 coding DNA: TGTGCCAGCAGTCTCGGGACAGCGAACCTCAATGAGCAGTTCTTC. Amino acids: CASSLGTANLNEQFF. V is TRBV12-3 or TRBV12-4 and J is TRBJ2-1, with 7 bases matching TRBD1. V dropped 5 bases and J dropped 6; count of bases not matched to a gene: 10. This CDR3 region has 15 residues.

To note about this clonotype: One junction end disagrees with the germline gene, perhaps due to a read error. The V call is TRBV11-3, the J call TRBJ2-7, with a possible D match to TRBD1 (5 bases). The CDR3 runs 14 residues. In germline, CDR1 is SGHNT, CDR2 YENEEA. Here the CDR3 reads CASSHRTRCHDQYF. The CDR3 DNA is TGTGCTAGCAGCCACCGGACAAGGTGCCACGACCAGTACTTC.

The chain couples TRBV5-1 to TRBJ2-4; tentative D call: TRBD1 (6 bases). V gave up 9 bases and J gave up 6 bases, with 19 bases separating them. This CDR3 comprises 14 residues. Germline-derived CDR1 and CDR2 are SGHRS and YFSETQ. CDR3 in DNA: TGCGCCAACAGTAAGCAGGGGCCTGGAAACATTCAGTACTTC. It encodes CANSKQGPGNIQYF.

This clonotype was seen once. A clone one base away is much larger, so this may be a read error. The genes are TRBV10-2 and TRBJ1-4; the D is unclear. The CDR3 is 14 residues long. The V end lost 8 bases, the J end lost 1 base, and 11 bases lay between the germline ends. Per the germline V gene, CDR1 is WSHSY and CDR2 is SAAADI. CDR3 nucleotides: TGCGCCAGCTCTCGGGAGGTAACTAATGAAAAACTGTTTTTT. This sequence encodes CASSREVTNEKLFF.